A single sample gave rise to the 26 T cell receptor beta chains below, sequenced in a study of T cell repertoires in cytomegalovirus infection. TCRdb analysed the reads with MiXCR anew, one entry per CDR3 protein. Seen here are 680,000 or so distinct CDR3 sequences, 35% observed once, and the top ten hold around 3%. Sequencing used PBMCs. Receptors were obtained from a human donor in good health (CMV status not recorded). Some clones in this sample may be carry-over from other donors' samples.

The gene calls are TRBV6-6 and TRBJ1-5; TRBD1 aligns across 11 bases. After removal of 7 bases from V and 6 bases from J, the junction contained 11 bases not matched to a gene. In germline, CDR1 is MNHNY, CDR2 SVGAGI (reference sequence). CDR3 length: 16 amino acids. The CDR3 region is CASTESGTGGFQPQHF. The DNA for the CDR3 is TGTGCCAGCACCGAATCAGGGACAGGGGGATTTCAGCCCCAGCATTTT.

The rearrangement links TRBV7-3 to TRBJ1-4; the D gene is possibly TRBD1 (6 bases). This CDR3 is built from 16 residues. The germline gives CDR1 SGHTA, CDR2 FQGTGA. V was cut by 2 bases and J by 3 bases, with 13 bases left in between. CDR3 bases: TGTGCCAGCAGCTTAGGAGGACAGCGGGCTAATGAAAAACTGTTTTTT. This encodes CASSLGGQRANEKLFF.

This clonotype appeared many times. The chain employs TRBV7-6 and TRBJ2-7; D is perhaps TRBD1 (6 bases). CDR3 size: 15 residues. Trimming pared 4 bases from V and 0 bases from J, leaving 13 bases between. Looked up from germline, CDR1 is SGHVS and CDR2 is FNYEAQ. CDR3 in amino acids: CASSSYDRSSYEQYF. As DNA, the CDR3 is TGTGCCAGCAGCTCCTACGACAGGAGCTCCTACGAGCAGTACTTC.

In this sample, this clonotype turned up a few times. The V gene is TRBV30, the J gene TRBJ1-1; D unresolved. Trimming left V 3 bases short and J 6 bases short, with 5 bases between. In germline, CDR1 is GTSNPN, CDR2 SVGIG (reference sequence). This CDR3 has 10 residues. In nucleotides, the CDR3 is TGTGCCTGGAGGTACCCTGAAGCTTTCTTT. Its translation is CAWRYPEAFF.

J is TRBJ1-1 and V is TRBV6-5, with D possibly being TRBD1 (5 bases). The CDR3 extends over 14 amino acids. Trimming shortened V by 2 bases and J by 6 bases, and 13 bases separated the two germline ends. Germline V gives CDR1 MNHEY, CDR2 SVGAGI. This chain's CDR3 is CASSYTYRGAEAFF. CDR3 sequence (DNA): TGTGCCAGCAGTTACACCTACCGGGGGGCTGAAGCTTTCTTT.

This clonotype has a handful of counts. The CDR3 loop reads CASTKARAAVSPLHF. The DNA for the CDR3 is TGTGCCAGCACGAAAGCCCGGGCAGCAGTCTCACCCCTCCACTTT. The chain uses TRBV28 and TRBJ1-6; no definite D call. The CDR3 is 15 amino acids. The V end was cut by 7 bases, the J end by 10 bases, with 20 bases between. Germline V gives CDR1 MDHEN, CDR2 SYDVKM.

This clonotype occurred many times. The genes are TRBV7-6 and TRBJ1-2, with D perhaps matching TRBD1 (6 bases). Looked up from germline, CDR1 is SGHVS and CDR2 is FNYEAQ. Trimming took off 5 bases at V and 4 bases at J, with 11 bases between the two ends. This CDR3 region has 13 residues. CDR3 residues: CASSRGQFYGYTF. The DNA of the CDR3 is TGTGCCAGCAGCCGCGGACAGTTCTATGGCTACACCTTC.

The chain employs TRBV4-1 and TRBJ1-6, with D uncertain. This CDR3 contains 14 residues. The germline V and J ends were trimmed by 5 bases and 6 bases, with 11 bases remaining between them. Germline V gives CDR1 MGHRA, CDR2 YSYEKL. For the CDR3, the DNA is TGCGCCAGCAGCGGCGTTTTGGGTAATTCACCCCTCCACTTT. This translates into CASSGVLGNSPLHF.

This clonotype was seen more than once but under ten times. The CDR3 here is CASSLENRLRTDTQYF. In nucleotides, the CDR3 is TGCGCCAGCAGCTTGGAGAACAGACTACGCACAGATACGCAGTATTTT. V usage is TRBV5-1 and J usage is TRBJ2-3; D is possibly TRBD2 (5 bases). Germline CDR1 and CDR2: SGHRS and YFSETQ. Deletions cut 0 bases from V and 1 base from J, with 12 bases between. This CDR3 is 16 amino acids long.

This clonotype was seen at least ten times. The chain recombines TRBV7-6 with TRBJ2-1; the match to TRBD2 covers 8 bases. The CDR3 extends over 15 amino acids. V shed 1 base and J 3 bases; nucleotides not matched to a gene: 2. CDR1 is SGHVS and CDR2 is FNYEAQ in the germline V gene. CDR3 DNA: TGTGCCAGCAGCTTAGTAGCGGGACTCTACAATGAGCAGTTCTTC. This encodes CASSLVAGLYNEQFF.

This clonotype showed up many times. The chain employs TRBV7-8 and TRBJ1-1, with D possibly TRBD1 on 6 matching bases. The CDR3 has 16 residues. V was shortened by 3 bases and J by 4 bases, with 18 bases between the two germline ends. CDR1 and CDR2 (germline): SGHVS, FQNEAQ. For the CDR3, the DNA is TGTGCCAGCAGCTTCGAGGGGGGAAAAGGAAGCACTGAAGCTTTCTTT. As protein: CASSFEGGKGSTEAFF.

This clonotype occurred many times. The rearrangement joins TRBV5-4 to TRBJ2-2, with 9 positions matching TRBD2. The trim removed 5 bases at V and 1 base at J, leaving 3 bases unmatched. The germline V gene has CDR1 SGHNT and CDR2 YYREEE (reference sequence). This CDR3 has 15 amino acids. The CDR3 sequence: CASSLAGRNTGELFF. CDR3 coding DNA: TGTGCCAGCAGTCTAGCGGGAAGGAACACCGGGGAGCTGTTTTTT.

The chain couples TRBV5-1 to TRBJ1-2, with D uncertain. This CDR3 comprises 11 residues. Germline V gene lookup returns CDR1 SGHRS and CDR2 YFSETQ. V was clipped by 7 bases and J by 3 bases, with 7 bases between them. CDR3 nucleotide sequence: TGCGCCAGCGGACGAGACTATGGCTACACCTTC. It is translated as CASGRDYGYTF.

In its sample, this clonotype was seen a few times. V usage is TRBV12-3 or TRBV12-4 and J usage is TRBJ1-1, with D unclear. Deletions cut 3 bases from V and 0 bases from J, with 8 bases between. The CDR3 contains 14 residues. The chain's CDR3 is CASSFYSLNTEAFF. For the CDR3, the DNA is TGTGCCAGCAGTTTCTACAGCTTGAACACTGAAGCTTTCTTT.

In its sample, this clonotype was seen a few times. The chain uses TRBV7-2 and TRBJ1-4, with D possibly being TRBD1 (5 bases). The CDR3 extends over 13 amino acids. The germline gives CDR1 SGHTA, CDR2 FQGNSA. V was cut by 5 bases and J by 11 bases, with 15 bases left in between. This CDR3 reads CASSPQAGDKLFF. The CDR3 DNA reads TGTGCCAGCAGCCCCCAGGCGGGGGACAAACTGTTTTTT.

The rearrangement uses TRBV6-1 and TRBJ2-1; 11 bases line up with TRBD1. V gave up 8 bases and J gave up 4 bases; unmatched junction bases: 10. Germline assignment: CDR1 MNHNS and CDR2 SASEGT. The CDR3 covers 16 residues. The CDR3 DNA is TGTGCCAGCGGCACCACTCGGGACAGGGGGTACAATGAGCAGTTCTTC. Protein: CASGTTRDRGYNEQFF.

This chain joins TRBV9 and TRBJ1-1, with D uncertain. CDR1 and CDR2 (germline): SGDLS, YYNGEE. V lost 0 bases, J lost 1 base, and 7 bases lay in between. This CDR3 comprises 14 residues. For the CDR3, the DNA is TGTGCCAGCAGCGTAGTTGGCGCGAACACTGAAGCTTTCTTT. Protein sequence: CASSVVGANTEAFF.

This clonotype occurred many times. CDR3 residues: CASRGQGDNYGYTF. In nucleotides, the CDR3 is TGTGCCAGCAGAGGACAGGGGGATAACTATGGCTACACCTTC. The chain has TRBV12-3 or TRBV12-4 and TRBJ1-2; 10 bases match TRBD1. V gave up 6 bases and J gave up 1 base; unmatched junction bases: 2. The CDR3 spans 14 residues.

For this clonotype: Germline and junction disagree at one end, which may indicate a read error. This chain links TRBV4-1 with TRBJ2-1, with a tentative D call TRBD2 (6 bases). The CDR3 has 15 amino acids. Germline V lookup: CDR1 MGHRA, CDR2 YSYEKL. The CDR3 is CSSRSFAGYNNEQFF. CDR3 coding DNA: TGCTCCAGCAGATCCTTTGCGGGATATAACAATGAGCAGTTCTTC.

A note on this clonotype: Compared with germline, one end of the junction differs, possibly owing to a read error. V gene TRBV23-1 combines with J gene TRBJ1-1; D unclear. TRBV23-1 is designated an ORF whose function remains uncertain. This CDR3 spans 13 amino acids. CDR3 bases: TGCGCCAGCAGTCAAAAACGGAACACCGAAGCTTTCTTT. Encoded protein: CASSQKRNTEAFF.

This clonotype appeared many times. V gene TRBV7-2 combines with J gene TRBJ2-7, with D perhaps being TRBD1 or TRBD2 (5 bases each). Germline V CDR1 and CDR2: SGHTA, FQGNSA. V lost 3 bases and J 13 bases, leaving 16 bases between the germline ends. The CDR3 totals 12 residues. The CDR3 DNA sequence: TGTGCCAGCAGCTTTGTTGGGGGTGCCGGCTACTTC. Protein product: CASSFVGGAGYF.

This chain links TRBV7-6 with TRBJ2-7, with a tentative D call TRBD1 (6 bases). The CDR3 consists of 17 residues. V dropped 1 base and J dropped 2 bases, with 18 bases sitting between them. Germline lookup yields CDR1 SGHVS and CDR2 FNYEAQ. CDR3 sequence (DNA): TGTGCCAGCAGCTTAGGGTCGGGACAAGTTAACGCCTACGAGCAGTACTTC. This gives the protein CASSLGSGQVNAYEQYF.

The V and J genes are TRBV5-1 and TRBJ1-6, with D hard to call. V was pared by 0 bases and J by 0 bases, with 10 bases between. This CDR3 is 17 amino acids long. Germline V gene sequence: CDR1 SGHRS, CDR2 YFSETQ. The CDR3 reads CASSLEAGSSYNSPLHF. The CDR3, as DNA: TGCGCCAGCAGCTTGGAGGCAGGCAGCTCCTATAATTCACCCCTCCACTTT.

CDR3 region: CASSLEGWGVSSYNEQFF. The CDR3 DNA follows: TGTGCCAGCAGCTTGGAAGGTTGGGGGGTCAGCTCCTACAATGAGCAGTTCTTC. V and J are TRBV5-4 and TRBJ2-1; a possible D gene is TRBD2 (6 bases). Germline V gene data show CDR1 as SGHNT and CDR2 as YYREEE (reference sequence). The V and J ends lost 0 bases and 0 bases respectively, with 16 bases between them. CDR3 size: 18 residues.

The rearrangement joins TRBV11-1 to TRBJ1-6; D gene unclear. Between the trimmed V and J ends, which lost 4 bases and 13 bases, there was a span of 11 bases. The V gene's germline CDR1 is SGHAT and CDR2 FQDESV (reference sequence). The CDR3 runs to 12 residues. The CDR3 region is CASSSQGIPLHF. The CDR3 coding sequence is TGTGCCAGCAGCTCGCAAGGGATTCCCCTCCACTTT.

In this sample, this clonotype turned up a few times. The chain recombines TRBV19 with TRBJ2-5; D is possibly TRBD1 (6 bases). Germline values: CDR1 LNHDA, CDR2 SQIVND (reference sequence). V lost 3 bases and J 5 bases, leaving 16 bases between the germline ends. The CDR3 length is 15 residues. The CDR3 region has the DNA TGTGCCAGTAGTATGACCACAGGGAGAGTGGAGACCCAGTACTTC. Translated, it gives CASSMTTGRVETQYF. Looking up the rest from reference TRBV19 and TRBJ2-5 gives the full variable domain: DGGITQSPKYLFRKEGQNVTLSCEQNLNHDAMYWYRQDPGQGLRLIYYSQIVNDFQKGDIAEGYSVSREKKESFPLTVTSAQKNPTAFYLCASSMTTGRVETQYFGPGTRLLVL.